The present entry profiles one TCR beta chain with its context. TCRdb re-called the 5' RACE reads; every CDR3 protein appears as one record, without DNA. Reported are some 440,000 distinct CDR3 sequences; the ten largest clones contain over 1.1%. The V gene's germline CDR1 is LGHDT and CDR2 YNNKEL (reference sequence). This CDR3 region has 15 residues. The data belong to a study of T cells expressing NK-cell markers. About the research overall: With respect to HCMV, seven of the eight sequenced donors were seropositive, and one was seronegative.

The sample consisted of blood T cells: a sorted CD56 or NKG2C T cell subset, CD4+ or CD8+ T cells, or bulk PBMC T cells (not recorded which). V gene TRBV3-1 combines with J gene TRBJ1-5. This sequence originates from a woman between 50 and 59 years old in good health. The CDR3 reads CASSQGRDRNQPQHF.